A selection of T cell receptor beta chains follows, all from one sample in a study of T cell responses to AZD1222 COVID-19 vaccine. Measured with immunoSEQ multiplex PCR; TCRdb has only the in-frame clones, and not every one. The table shows around 150,000 clones, with about nine tenths occurring only once. This specimen consisted of peripheral blood, obtained 28 days after the second AZD1222 dose. Receptor source: an adult who received the AZD1222 COVID-19 vaccine. CDR3s include the opening cysteine and the closing phenylalanine or tryptophan. A D gene is named only where the DNA matches it firmly. For some rows the clone size is stated as once, few or many, or as a class when expanded; others skip it.

. TRBJ2-3 TRBV10-3 TRBD2 TGTGCCATCAGTGAAGGACTAGCGAGCACAGATACGCAGTATTTT CAISEGLASTDTQYF
. TRBJ1-2 TRBV7-2 . TGTGCCAGCAGCTTCTCGGGGGATGGCTACACCTTC CASSFSGDGYTF
. TRBJ2-2 TRBV11-2 . TGTGCCAGCAGCTTAGGGCAGCAGTCGAACACCGGGGAGCTGTTTTTT CASSLGQQSNTGELFF
. TRBJ1-3 TRBV9 . TGTGCCAGCAGCGTGGCGGCGGGTGCTGGAAACACCATATATTTT CASSVAAGAGNTIYF
. TRBJ2-2 TRBV2 . TGTGCCAGCAGTGAAGCGCTTGGCACCGGGGAGCTGTTTTTT CASSEALGTGELFF
. TRBJ1-2 TRBV30 . TGTGCCTGGAGTAGCAGTTATGGCTACACCTTC CAWSSSYGYTF
. TRBJ2-6 TRBV6-5 . TGTGCCAGCGGACCATCCGGGGCCAACGTCCTGACTTTC CASGPSGANVLTF
. TRBJ1-3 TRBV18 TRBD1 TGTGCCAGCTGTACAGGGGAAAGTGGAAACACCATATATTTT CASCTGESGNTIYF
few TRBJ2-5 TRBV7-2 TRBD1 TGTGCCAGCAGCTTTGGACAGGGGGCTAAGACCCAGTACTTC CASSFGQGAKTQYF
few TRBJ2-2 TRBV18 TRBD1 TGTGCCAGCTCACCGAACTCACAGGGGGCCGGGGAGCTGTTTTTT CASSPNSQGAGELFF
. TRBJ2-7 TRBV12-2 . TGTGCAAGTCTCAAAAGGACAGGGCGACCCTACGAGCAGTACTTC CASLKRTGRPYEQYF
. TRBJ1-5 TRBV28 . TGTGCCAGCAGGAGGGGACACTCAAACCATCAGCCCCAGCATTTT CASRRGHSNHQPQHF
. TRBJ1-4 TRBV18 TRBD1 TGTGCCAGCTCCCAGGGGGACAGCAATGATGAAAAACTGTTTTTT CASSQGDSNDEKLFF
. TRBJ1-2 TRBV7-2 . TGTGCCAGCAGCTTAGAGCAATTCTATGGCTACACCTTC CASSLEQFYGYTF
. TRBJ2-5 TRBV2 TRBD2 TGTGCCAGCAGCGAAATAGGGACTAGCCAAGAGACCCAGTACTTC CASSEIGTSQETQYF
once TRBJ1-2 TRBV7-2 TRBD1 TGTGCCAGCAGCTTGGACAGGGGACCTTATGGCTACACCTTC CASSLDRGPYGYTF
few TRBJ2-7 TRBV28 . TGTGCCAGCAGGGCGCCGGAGTACGAGCAGTACTTC CASRAPEYEQYF
. TRBJ2-3 TRBV5-1 . TGCGCCAGCAGCTGGCCTCAGCGCGGAGGCACAGATACGCAGTATTTT CASSWPQRGGTDTQYF
. TRBJ1-6 TRBV7-2 . TGTGCCAGCACCTCAACCCGGGGGGGGAGCTCCTATAATTCACCCCTCCACTTT CASTSTRGGSSYNSPLHF
. TRBJ1-6 TRBV30 . TGTGCCTGGAGGCAAAGCTATAATTCACCCCTCCACTTT CAWRQSYNSPLHF
. TRBJ2-7 TRBV27 TRBD2 TGTGCCAGCAGTCCGCGCATAGCGGGGGGCTCCTCCTACGAGCAGTACTTC CASSPRIAGGSSYEQYF
. TRBJ1-5 TRBV28 . TGTGCCAGCAGAGGGGCAGCACAGCCCCAGCATTTT CASRGAAQPQHF
. TRBJ2-1 TRBV7-2 TRBD1 TGTGCCAGCAGCTTAGGCAGGGGGCAAAGGTACAATGAGCAGTTCTTC CASSLGRGQRYNEQFF
. TRBJ1-5 TRBV19 . TGTGCCAGTAGTTGGCAGATCAATCAGCCCCAGCATTTT CASSWQINQPQHF
. TRBJ1-5 TRBV4-1 . TGCGCCAGCAGCTACGACGGGAGTAGCAATCAGCCCCAGCATTTT CASSYDGSSNQPQHF
. TRBJ2-3 TRBV18 . TGTGCCAGCTCACCACCCGCCGTCACAGATACGCAGTATTTT CASSPPAVTDTQYF
. TRBJ2-7 TRBV30 . TGTGCCTGGAGTGCCAATAGAGGGAGACCCTACGAGCAGTACTTC CAWSANRGRPYEQYF
. TRBJ1-2 TRBV10-3 . TGTGCCATCAGTCCTCGGAGGACAGACAGCAACTATGGCTACACCTTC CAISPRRTDSNYGYTF
. TRBJ2-3 TRBV5-1 TRBD2 TGCGCCAGCAGCACAGCGGGGAGGGGCACCGGCACAGATACGCAGTATTTT CASSTAGRGTGTDTQYF
. TRBJ1-4 TRBV28 . TGTGCCAGCAGTTTGGTTCAGCCGGGCGAGGAAAAACTGTTTTTT CASSLVQPGEEKLFF
. TRBJ1-6 TRBV7-9 . TGTGCCAGCAGCCGACGGAGCTCCTATAATTCACCCCTCCACTTT CASSRRSSYNSPLHF
. TRBJ1-1 TRBV12-3/TRBV12-4 . TGTGTCAGTCTCGCAGGGCTTGGCACTGAAGCTTTCTTT CVSLAGLGTEAFF
. TRBJ1-5 TRBV2 . TGTGCCAGCAGTGAGTTGGGAAATCAGCCCCAGCATTTT CASSELGNQPQHF
. TRBJ1-5 TRBV19 . TGTGCCAGTAGTAGTGTGGCAGGGAATGAGCAGCCCCAGCATTTT CASSSVAGNEQPQHF
. TRBJ1-3 TRBV3-1/TRBV3-2 . TGTGCCAGCAGCCAAGCGCCAGGGCCTGGAAACACCATATATTTT CASSQAPGPGNTIYF
. TRBJ1-4 TRBV7-9 . TGTGCCAGCAGCAAACCGGCCTCTGCAACTAATGAAAAACTGTTTTTT CASSKPASATNEKLFF
. TRBJ1-2 TRBV28 . TGTGCCAGCAGGGGCAGGACTAACTATGGCTACACCTTC CASRGRTNYGYTF
. TRBJ2-1 TRBV4-3 . TGCGCCAGCAGCCAAGATCTAAGCCCCTACAATGAGCAGTTCTTC CASSQDLSPYNEQFF
. TRBJ2-4 TRBV10-1 TRBD1 TGCGCCAGCAGCAATGACAGGGACATTCAGTACTTC CASSNDRDIQYF
. TRBJ1-1 TRBV6-5 TRBD1 TGTGCCAGCAGTTACGAGGGGGCAGCTTTCTTT CASSYEGAAFF
few TRBJ2-5 TRBV5-1 . TGCGCCAGCAGCACGGGAGGACAGGGAACCCAAGAGACCCAGTACTTC CASSTGGQGTQETQYF
once TRBJ2-2 TRBV6-6 TRBD1 TGTGCCACTGGCGCCGGGACAGCGAACACCGGGGAGCTGTTTTTT CATGAGTANTGELFF
. TRBJ1-2 TRBV24-1 TRBD1 TGTGCCACCAGGGAAACAGGGGGGGACTATGGCTACACCTTC CATRETGGDYGYTF
. TRBJ1-6 TRBV28 TRBD1 TGTGCCAGCAGCCCCAGCTGGGCAGGGGGATATAATTCACCCCTCCACTTT CASSPSWAGGYNSPLHF
. TRBJ2-5 TRBV5-1 . TGCGCCAGCAGCTTGGCGGGGGTGCAAGAGACCCAGTACTTC CASSLAGVQETQYF
. TRBJ2-7 TRBV10-3 . TGTGCCATCAGTGATCATGTATTGGGCCGGAACTACGAGCAGTACTTC CAISDHVLGRNYEQYF
. TRBJ2-7 TRBV6-6 TRBD1 TGTGCCAGCAGTTCCCGACAGGGGGGCGAGTACGAGCAGTACTTC CASSSRQGGEYEQYF
. TRBJ2-2 TRBV7-7 TRBD1 TGTGCCAGCAGCTTCGGGCGACAGGGGGCCGGGGAGCTGTTTTTT CASSFGRQGAGELFF
. TRBJ2-7 TRBV10-3 TRBD2 TGTGCCACTCAGGACGCGGGAGGGGGGTACGAGCAGTACTTC CATQDAGGGYEQYF
. TRBJ1-4 TRBV19 . TGTGCCAGTAGCACAGTCCGGGCCGAAAAACTGTTTTTT CASSTVRAEKLFF
. TRBJ2-1 TRBV4-3 . TGCGCCAGCACGAGAGACGCGAGCTCCTACAATGAGCAGTTCTTC CASTRDASSYNEQFF
. TRBJ1-2 TRBV25-1 . TGTGCCAGCAGTGAATATAGGAGGGAGGATGGCTACACCTTC CASSEYRREDGYTF
. TRBJ1-2 TRBV20-1 . TGCAGTGCTAGTGCCGGTTTCCCTAACTATGGCTACACCTTC CSASAGFPNYGYTF
. TRBJ2-3 TRBV4-3 . TGCGCCAGCAGCCCCGACAGAGATACGCAGTATTTT CASSPDRDTQYF
once TRBJ2-7 TRBV6-2/TRBV6-3 . TGTGCCAGCAGTTACGAGTTAGCGGCCCACTACGAGCAGTACTTC CASSYELAAHYEQYF
. TRBJ2-5 TRBV7-9 TRBD2 TGTGCCAGCAGCTTCGTCGTCGCTAGCGGGAGAGAGACCCAGTACTTC CASSFVVASGRETQYF